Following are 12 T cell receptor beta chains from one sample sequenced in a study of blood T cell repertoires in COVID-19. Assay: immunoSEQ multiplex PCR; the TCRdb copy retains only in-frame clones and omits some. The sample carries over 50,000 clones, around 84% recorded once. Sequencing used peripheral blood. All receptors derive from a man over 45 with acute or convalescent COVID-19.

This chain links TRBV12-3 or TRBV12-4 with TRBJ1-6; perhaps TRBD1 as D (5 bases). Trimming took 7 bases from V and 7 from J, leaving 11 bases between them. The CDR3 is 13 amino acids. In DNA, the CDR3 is TGTGCCAGCACGGCAGGGTGGAATTCACCCCTCCACTTT. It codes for CASTAGWNSPLHF.

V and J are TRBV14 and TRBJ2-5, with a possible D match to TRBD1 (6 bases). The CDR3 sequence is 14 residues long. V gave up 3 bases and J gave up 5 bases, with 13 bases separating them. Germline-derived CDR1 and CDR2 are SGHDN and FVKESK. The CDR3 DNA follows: TGTGCCAGCAGCCACGAACAGGGACCGGAGACCCAGTACTTC. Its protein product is CASSHEQGPETQYF.

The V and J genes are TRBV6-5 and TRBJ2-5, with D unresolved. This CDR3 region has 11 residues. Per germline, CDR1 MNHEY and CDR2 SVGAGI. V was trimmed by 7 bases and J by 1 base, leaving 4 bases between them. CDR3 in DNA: TGTGCCAGCATCCTCCAAGAGACCCAGTACTTC. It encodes CASILQETQYF.

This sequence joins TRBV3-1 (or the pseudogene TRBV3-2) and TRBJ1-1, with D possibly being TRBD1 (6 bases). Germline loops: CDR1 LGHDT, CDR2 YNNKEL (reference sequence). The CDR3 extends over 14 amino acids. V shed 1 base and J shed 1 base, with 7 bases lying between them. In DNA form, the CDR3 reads TGTGCCAGCAGCCAAGGGACAGCGAACACTGAAGCTTTCTTT. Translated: CASSQGTANTEAFF.

The CDR3 DNA sequence: TGTGCCATCAGTGCTTCCGGGACAGGGGATGGCTACACCTTC. This codes for CAISASGTGDGYTF. The chain joins TRBV10-3 to TRBJ1-2; the match to TRBD1 covers 10 bases. The CDR3 extends over 14 amino acids. The trim removed 4 bases at V and 6 bases at J, leaving 5 bases unmatched. Germline V gene lookup returns CDR1 ENHRY and CDR2 SYGVKD.

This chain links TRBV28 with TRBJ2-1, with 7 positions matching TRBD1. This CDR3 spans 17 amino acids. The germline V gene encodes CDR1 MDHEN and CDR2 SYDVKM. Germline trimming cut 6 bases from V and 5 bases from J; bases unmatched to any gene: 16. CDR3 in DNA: TGTGCCAGCAGCCCCTCTGGCCTGGGACAGAGAGACAATGAGCAGTTCTTC. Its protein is CASSPSGLGQRDNEQFF.

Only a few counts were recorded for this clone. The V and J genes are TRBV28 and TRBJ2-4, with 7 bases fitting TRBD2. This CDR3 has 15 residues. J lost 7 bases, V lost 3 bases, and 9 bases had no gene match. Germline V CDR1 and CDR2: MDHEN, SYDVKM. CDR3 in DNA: TGTGCCAGCAGTTTTCAGCGGGACGGTGGGAACATTCAGTACTTC. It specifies CASSFQRDGGNIQYF.

CDR3 sequence: CASSLGPQHPGTVAYEQYF. Here the CDR3 DNA reads TGTGCCAGCAGCTTAGGGCCCCAACACCCCGGGACAGTGGCCTACGAGCAGTACTTC. The J gene is TRBJ2-7, the V gene TRBV7-9, with 7 bases fitting TRBD1. This CDR3 is built from 19 residues. With 1 base clipped from V and 2 bases from J, the junction kept 17 bases outside the gene matches. CDR1 is SEHNR and CDR2 is FQNEAQ in the germline V gene (reference sequence).

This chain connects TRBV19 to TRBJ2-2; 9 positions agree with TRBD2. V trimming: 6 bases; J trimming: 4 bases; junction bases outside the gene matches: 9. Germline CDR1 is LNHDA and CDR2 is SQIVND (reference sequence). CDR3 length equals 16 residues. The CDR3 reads CASSMIAGVGTGELFF. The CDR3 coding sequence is TGTGCCAGTAGCATGATAGCGGGAGTGGGCACCGGGGAGCTGTTTTTT.

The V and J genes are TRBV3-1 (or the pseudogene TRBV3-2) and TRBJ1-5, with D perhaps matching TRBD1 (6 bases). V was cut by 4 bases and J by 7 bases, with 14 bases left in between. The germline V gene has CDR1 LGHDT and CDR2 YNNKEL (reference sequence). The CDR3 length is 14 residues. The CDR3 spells CASSPTGGGQPQHF. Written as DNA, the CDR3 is TGTGCCAGCAGCCCGACGGGGGGCGGACAGCCCCAGCATTTT.

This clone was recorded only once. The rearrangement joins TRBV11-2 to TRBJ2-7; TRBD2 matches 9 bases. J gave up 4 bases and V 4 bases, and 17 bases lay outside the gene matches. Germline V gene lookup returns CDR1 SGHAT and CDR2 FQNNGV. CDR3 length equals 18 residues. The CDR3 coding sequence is TGTGCCAGCAGCTCCAATACGGGACTAGCCAGAGCGACGTACGAGCAGTACTTC. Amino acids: CASSSNTGLARATYEQYF.

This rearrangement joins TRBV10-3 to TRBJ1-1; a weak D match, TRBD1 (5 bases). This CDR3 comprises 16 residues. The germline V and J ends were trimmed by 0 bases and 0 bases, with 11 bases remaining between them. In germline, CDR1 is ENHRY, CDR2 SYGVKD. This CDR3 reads CAISESYGGLNTEAFF. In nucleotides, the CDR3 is TGTGCCATCAGTGAGTCATACGGGGGGTTGAACACTGAAGCTTTCTTT.